This T cell receptor (beta chain) was sequenced during a study of blood T cell repertoires in COVID-19 (dated by TCRdb to 2018 to 2021). In the study overall: Collaborator samples came from the United States, Italy and Spain and covered acute and convalescent phases of COVID-19. The prospective study material was composed of cDNA or gDNA derived from T cells, B-cell-depleted T cells, or PBMCs. Subjects who had been exposed to COVID-19, were actively infected with it, or had recovered from it provided the deeply sampled blood TCRbeta repertoires that made up the dataset. The repertoires were released in a freely available public database meant as a resource for research on the immune response to SARS-CoV-2. The samples were drawn from the first 160 participants of the ongoing ImmuneRACE study and from 1,254 subjects provided by 6 global collaborators. Nearly every sample came with metadata listing a de-identified subject ID, COVID-19 status, age in years and sex. HLA class I and class II types, where available, came from metadata supplied by the sample provider rather than from assay-based typing. What the research found in general, with its limitations: How much clinical and demographic metadata was included differed by source and by participant, and the metadata was provided uncurated.

Notes on this clone: Its specific antigen is unknown. No base-level quality is on record; no much larger clone is a single base apart.

TCRbeta CDR3 regions were amplified from genomic DNA by means of the immunoSEQ Assay, a bias-controlled multiplex PCR. In the paper's pipeline: The number of nucleated cells in each sample was estimated from the amplification of reference gene primers within the assay. To quantify the absolute abundance of each unique TCRbeta CDR3 rearrangement, sequence reads were collapsed and filtered. For each sample, productive Simpson clonality was calculated as the square root of Simpson's diversity index over productive rearrangements. This is the immuneACCESS table as TCRdb keeps it, with only in-frame sequences that have V and J called. A part of the clones is gone; compared with another copy, unresolved V genes explain less than half, and the rest is unexplained. V and J calls and clone size come straight from that table; D and trimming were deduced from the DNA. Across this sample there are roughly 57,000 clones, with just under 90% seen only once. 6.5% of the sample belongs to the ten largest clones.

One collaborating source in Seattle enrolled patients while the patients were actively infected and followed the patients over time throughout the course of disease. Whole blood was collected in K2EDTA tubes by collaborating institutions according to the institutions' own protocols. Collaborator samples were shipped for TCRbeta analysis as frozen whole blood, isolated PBMCs, or DNA extracted from either sample type. The origin of this receptor is a woman aged 60-75 years with COVID-19, enrolled during active disease. Specimen: peripheral blood.

The DNA sequence reads TGTGCCAGCAGCTTGCCGGGACAGGGGCGCGACACTGAAGCTTTCTTT. The translation is CASSLPGQGRDTEAFF. The rearranged segments are TRBV5-6 and TRBJ1-1, with 10 central nucleotides matching TRBD1. According to the germline V gene, CDR1 reads SGHDT and CDR2 reads YYEEEE. From the cysteine up to the phenylalanine, the CDR3 has a length of 16 residues. Of the read, only the CDR3 DNA is kept; its 48 bases are in frame from base 1. Clipping removes 1 base from V and 3 bases from J, with 6 as the unmatched junction base count.